This entry features one T cell receptor beta chain sequence. Its specificity is not known. The sample belongs to a study of T cells in Graves' hyperthyroidism and ophthalmopathy. Across the study: The authors collected peripheral blood at initial diagnosis, before any treatment.

Ophthalmopathy cases scored 3 or more on the Clinical Activity Score and 4 or more on NOSPECS grade, with duration below 3 months. PBMCs were obtained from approximately 10 ml fresh peripheral blood. The CDR3 regions of TCR beta were amplified from RNA transcripts. During a first-round RT-PCR of the TCR CDR3, the HTBI primer set was used. MiXCR was run by TCRdb on the multiplex PCR reads, yielding one entry per CDR3 protein. Of hundreds of thousands of distinct CDR3 sequences listed, roughly 15% are singletons. The CDR3 totals 15 residues. Between the trimmed V and J ends, which lost 8 bases and 7 bases, there was a span of 23 bases. The germline gives CDR1 ENHRY, CDR2 SYGVKD. Study observations and caveats: The authors' 13 V-J model separated ophthalmopathy from stable hyperthyroidism.

The sample consisted of blood. The sequence was obtained from a middle-aged woman with Graves' ophthalmopathy. The chain uses TRBV10-3 and TRBJ1-2; the D gene is possibly TRBD1 (6 bases). CDR3 sequence: CAISEVLGGTFGYTF. The CDR3 region has the DNA TGTGCCATCTCTGAGGTGTTAGGGGGGACCTTTGGCTACACCTTC.